Listed here are 31 T cell receptor beta chains from one sample, sequenced in a study of CD8 T cells in Susac syndrome. Random hexamers primed reverse transcription of about 0.45 to 1 ug RNA. TCRdb re-derived calls from the immunoSEQ multiplex PCR reads in MiXCR, one entry per CDR3 protein. The sample has about 120,000 distinct CDR3 sequences, more than 90% seen once; the top ten hold 0.21%. The sequenced material came from CD8+ T cells from PBMCs. The source of these receptors is a human donor with Susac syndrome.

The rearrangement joins TRBV7-4 to TRBJ2-5, with a weak D call TRBD1 (6 bases). Germline CDR1 reads SGHVT; CDR2 reads SQSDAQ. Trimming stripped 7 bases from V and 1 base from J, with 19 bases between. The CDR3 has 16 residues. CDR3 region: CASNRAPGHIQETQYF. CDR3 sequence (DNA): TGTGCCAGCAACCGAGCCCCGGGACACATCCAAGAGACCCAGTACTTC.

The chain uses TRBV20-1 and TRBJ2-7; 8 bases line up with TRBD1. The J segment lost 4 bases and the V segment lost 0 bases, leaving 5 bases of the junction unmatched. The CDR3 contains 14 residues. The germline V gene has CDR1 DFQATT and CDR2 SNEGSKA (reference sequence). As DNA, the CDR3 is TGCAGTGCTAGAGATGTGAGACAGGGGTACGAGCAGTACTTC. It encodes CSARDVRQGYEQYF.

This sequence joins TRBV29-1 and TRBJ1-2; 9 bases agree with TRBD1. Germline assignment: CDR1 SQVTM and CDR2 ANQGSEA. After removal of 0 bases from V and 4 bases from J, the junction contained 18 bases not matched to a gene. This CDR3 spans 19 amino acids. CDR3 in amino acids: CSVEDANRGRPSNLYGYTF. CDR3 DNA: TGCAGCGTTGAAGACGCCAACAGGGGGCGGCCCTCCAACCTCTATGGCTACACCTTC.

The chain has TRBV13 and TRBJ1-1, with D unresolved. This CDR3 is 14 amino acids long. From germline, CDR1 is PRHDT and CDR2 FYEKMQ (reference sequence). The V end lost 1 base, the J end lost 2 bases, and 8 bases lay between the germline ends. The CDR3, as DNA: TGTGCCAGCAGCTTAGATTTCCGAAACACTGAAGCTTTCTTT. It specifies CASSLDFRNTEAFF.

The gene calls are TRBV4-3 and TRBJ2-7, with D perhaps matching TRBD2 (6 bases). The germline V and J ends were trimmed by 1 base and 7 bases, with 17 bases remaining between them. The germline gives CDR1 LGHNA, CDR2 YSLEER. This CDR3 spans 15 amino acids. The CDR3 DNA follows: TGCGCCAGCAGCCAAGGGCGCGGGGCTTCTGAGGAGCAGTACTTC. Encoded protein: CASSQGRGASEEQYF.

This chain links TRBV5-6 with TRBJ1-2, with TRBD1 as a possible D gene (5 bases). This CDR3 is 14 amino acids long. V was shortened by 2 bases and J by 8 bases, with 16 bases between the two germline ends. Germline V CDR1 and CDR2: SGHDT, YYEEEE. DNA of the CDR3: TGTGCCAGCAGCTTAATGTTGACCCGGGACGGCTACACCTTC. Protein sequence: CASSLMLTRDGYTF.

The gene calls are TRBV4-1 and TRBJ2-7, with D tentatively TRBD1 (5 bases). The germline V and J ends were trimmed by 0 bases and 2 bases, with 11 bases remaining between them. Germline lookup yields CDR1 MGHRA and CDR2 YSYEKL. The CDR3 is made up of 15 amino acids. This chain's CDR3 is CASSQDPRTPYEQYF. The CDR3 nucleotides are TGCGCCAGCAGCCAAGATCCGCGGACACCCTACGAGCAGTACTTC.

The rearrangement links TRBV9 to TRBJ2-7, with TRBD1 identical over 7 bases. Unmatched junction bases numbered 6, after V lost 3 bases and J lost 6 bases. CDR1 is SGDLS, CDR2 YYNGEE, per germline. The CDR3 sequence is 13 residues long. The DNA for the CDR3 is TGTGCCAGCAGCGGACGACAGGGCGCCGAGCAGTACTTC. Translated: CASSGRQGAEQYF. Using reference TRBV9 and TRBJ2-7 for the parts outside the CDR3, the full variable domain is DSGVTQTPKHLITATGQRVTLRCSPRSGDLSVYWYQQSLDQGLQFLIQYYNGEERAKGNILERFSAQQFPDLHSELNLSSLELGDSALYFCASSGRQGAEQYFGPGTRLTVT.

V gene TRBV7-8 combines with J gene TRBJ2-5; no clear D. The CDR3 length is 14 residues. V lost 6 bases, J lost 2 bases, and 13 bases lay in between. The germline V gene has CDR1 SGHVS and CDR2 FQNEAQ. CDR3: CASSRVGWQETQYF. For the CDR3, the DNA is TGTGCCAGCAGTAGAGTAGGATGGCAAGAGACCCAGTACTTC.

The chain carries TRBV5-4 and TRBJ2-3, with no clear D. The germline V gene has CDR1 SGHNT and CDR2 YYREEE (reference sequence). Trimming took 5 bases from V and 4 from J, leaving 11 bases between them. The CDR3 covers 13 residues. CDR3 protein: CASSHLGSDTQYF. CDR3 DNA: TGTGCCAGCAGTCATCTGGGGTCAGATACGCAGTATTTT. Together with reference TRBV5-4 and TRBJ2-3, the CDR3 gives the full variable domain: ETGVTQSPTHLIKTRGQQVTLRCSSQSGHNTVSWYQQALGQGPQFIFQYYREEENGRGNFPPRFSGLQFPNYSSELNVNALELDDSALYLCASSHLGSDTQYFGPGTRLTVL.

This chain connects TRBV12-3 or TRBV12-4 to TRBJ1-2; D remains ambiguous. V lost 8 bases and J lost 3, with 10 bases in between. The CDR3 totals 12 residues. The CDR3 bases are TGTGCCAGCGGCTACGGATACTATGGCTACACCTTC. The encoded protein is CASGYGYYGYTF.

The chain is built from TRBV11-1 and TRBJ2-2, with TRBD2 matching over 11 bases. V lost 4 bases and J lost 5; bases outside the gene matches: 9. CDR3 length equals 17 residues. The germline CDR1 and CDR2 sequences are SGHAT and FQDESV (reference sequence). The CDR3 coding sequence is TGTGCCAGCAGCTCGGGACTAGCGGTAGGAGATACCGGGGAGCTGTTTTTT. Amino acids: CASSSGLAVGDTGELFF.

A single count supports this clonotype. The gene calls are TRBV4-3 and TRBJ1-4; D perhaps matches TRBD1 (5 bases). CDR1 is LGHNA, CDR2 YSLEER, per germline. CDR3 length: 15 amino acids. V lost 0 bases and J 7 bases, leaving 12 bases between the germline ends. The chain's CDR3 is CASSQDDSTGEKLFF. DNA for the CDR3: TGCGCCAGCAGCCAAGATGACAGTACGGGTGAAAAACTGTTTTTT.

The chain combines TRBV4-1 with TRBJ2-6; TRBD2 is a possible D gene (7 bases). The CDR3 consists of 17 residues. Germline V gene lookup returns CDR1 MGHRA and CDR2 YSYEKL. V gave up 0 bases and J gave up 4 bases, with 13 bases separating them. This chain's CDR3 is CASSQEEAGTGANVLTF. The CDR3 bases are TGCGCCAGCAGCCAAGAGGAAGCGGGGACAGGGGCCAACGTCCTGACTTTC.

This sequence joins TRBV20-1 and TRBJ1-2, with 10 bases matching TRBD1. V gave up 5 bases and J gave up 3 bases; unmatched junction bases: 21. Germline V gene lookup returns CDR1 DFQATT and CDR2 SNEGSKA (reference sequence). This CDR3 is 19 amino acids long. The CDR3 DNA sequence: TGCAGTGCTCCTAATACAGGTGTGGGACAGGGGCCTTACTACTATGGCTACACCTTC. Residues: CSAPNTGVGQGPYYYGYTF.

The chain couples TRBV29-1 to TRBJ1-2, with a tentative D call TRBD1 (5 bases). The V end was cut by 5 bases, the J end by 4 bases, with 11 bases between. Germline CDR1 and CDR2: SQVTM and ANQGSEA. This CDR3 has 12 residues. The CDR3 DNA reads as TGCAGCGTTTTTGGGGGTATCTATGGCTACACCTTC. This gives the protein CSVFGGIYGYTF.

V is TRBV6-5 and J is TRBJ2-7; 7 positions agree with TRBD1. V was pared by 6 bases and J by 3 bases, with 8 bases of the junction left unmatched. Germline V gene lookup returns CDR1 MNHEY and CDR2 SVGAGI. The CDR3 runs to 14 residues. CDR3 nucleotide sequence: TGTGCCAGCAGCCCGACAGGGACCGACTACGAGCAGTACTTC. It translates to CASSPTGTDYEQYF.

The chain recombines TRBV6-1 with TRBJ1-2; 10 positions agree with TRBD1. The germline V gene encodes CDR1 MNHNS and CDR2 SASEGT. J gave up 8 bases and V 1 base, and 4 bases lay outside the gene matches. This CDR3 comprises 14 residues. CDR3 residues: CASSEGQGAFGYTF. CDR3 DNA: TGTGCCAGCAGTGAAGGACAGGGGGCCTTCGGCTACACCTTC.

The V and J genes are TRBV13 and TRBJ2-7, with TRBD1 identical over 9 bases. The CDR3 runs to 14 residues. Germline trimming cut 8 bases from V and 5 bases from J; bases unmatched to any gene: 10. The germline V gene encodes CDR1 PRHDT and CDR2 FYEKMQ (reference sequence). The CDR3 is CASGSGQGFHEQYF. As DNA, the CDR3 is TGTGCCAGCGGGTCCGGACAGGGGTTCCACGAGCAGTACTTC.

V usage is TRBV27 and J usage is TRBJ2-4, with D possibly matching TRBD1 (6 bases). This CDR3 contains 13 residues. V lost 6 bases, J lost 9 bases, and 15 bases lay in between. Germline lookup yields CDR1 MNHEY and CDR2 SMNVEV (reference sequence). The CDR3 region is CASSPGHPLIQYF. DNA of the CDR3: TGTGCCAGCAGCCCGGGACATCCTCTCATTCAGTACTTC.

The rearrangement joins TRBV29-1 to TRBJ1-1, with 9 bases identical to TRBD1. The germline V gene encodes CDR1 SQVTM and CDR2 ANQGSEA. The CDR3 runs to 13 residues. V lost 6 bases and J lost 4; bases outside the gene matches: 6. The CDR3 nucleotides are TGCAGCGTCCGACAGGGGGATGCCACTGAAGCTTTCTTT. Translating gives CSVRQGDATEAFF.

J is TRBJ1-6 and V is TRBV16; no clear D. Germline V gene lookup returns CDR1 KGHSY and CDR2 FQNENV. The CDR3 is made up of 12 amino acids. Trimming removed 2 bases from V and 13 bases from J, with 9 bases in between. In nucleotides, the CDR3 is TGTGCCAGCAGCCAACTCCCAGCGCCCCTCCACTTT. Translation: CASSQLPAPLHF.

The J gene is TRBJ2-7, the V gene TRBV4-1, with D possibly TRBD2 on 5 matching bases. V was clipped by 3 bases and J by 3 bases, with 9 bases between them. The germline CDR1 and CDR2 sequences are MGHRA and YSYEKL. CDR3 length equals 13 residues. In DNA, the CDR3 is TGCGCCAGCAGCCACCCGGAGGACTACGAGCAGTACTTC. It encodes CASSHPEDYEQYF.

The chain employs TRBV12-3 or TRBV12-4 and TRBJ1-3, with TRBD1 matching 8 bases. J lost 7 bases, V lost 6 bases, and 5 bases had no gene match. The CDR3 sequence is 13 residues long. The CDR3 region has the DNA TGTGCCAGCAGCTTTGGACAGGGCAACACCATATATTTT. This encodes CASSFGQGNTIYF.

The rearrangement links TRBV7-8 to TRBJ2-5, with no clear D. Germline V gene lookup returns CDR1 SGHVS and CDR2 FQNEAQ. V was cut by 4 bases and J by 2 bases, with 17 bases left in between. The CDR3 totals 16 residues. CDR3 DNA sequence: TGTGCCAGCAGCTCCCGAGACCCTGACAAACAAGAGACCCAGTACTTC. Protein: CASSSRDPDKQETQYF.

This clonotype was observed once. The genes are TRBV5-4 and TRBJ1-6; 10 nucleotides agree with TRBD1. Germline V gene sequence: CDR1 SGHNT, CDR2 YYREEE (reference sequence). The V gene end was trimmed by 0 bases and the J gene end by 7 bases; junction bases not matched to a gene: 10. The CDR3 sequence is 18 residues long. The CDR3 DNA reads as TGTGCCAGCAGCTTGGCCCTTGCCAGGGACAGGGGCAATTCACCCCTCCACTTT. Amino acid sequence: CASSLALARDRGNSPLHF.

The V call is TRBV4-1, the J call TRBJ1-2, with a possible D match to TRBD1 (6 bases). Germline CDR1 reads MGHRA; CDR2 reads YSYEKL. The CDR3 consists of 15 residues. Trimming cost V 3 bases and J 3 bases, with 14 bases left between them. CDR3 sequence (DNA): TGCGCCAGCAGCCACCGACAGAGGGGGGACTATGGCTACACCTTC. This translates into CASSHRQRGDYGYTF.

The chain combines TRBV25-1 with TRBJ1-4; the D gene is possibly TRBD1 (5 bases). The CDR3 runs to 13 residues. Trimming pared 3 bases from V and 8 bases from J, leaving 10 bases between. Germline lookup yields CDR1 MGHDK and CDR2 SYGVNS. The CDR3 is CASSEQGGEKLFF. The CDR3 DNA reads as TGTGCCAGCAGTGAGCAGGGCGGCGAAAAACTGTTTTTT.

This clonotype was detected only once. J is TRBJ1-5 and V is TRBV10-3; 9 nucleotides match TRBD1. From germline, CDR1 is ENHRY and CDR2 SYGVKD. This CDR3 comprises 13 residues. The trim removed 11 bases at V and 5 bases at J, leaving 7 bases unmatched. CDR3 sequence (DNA): TGTGCCGTGGGACAGGGCGGGGATCAGCCCCAGCATTTT. It specifies CAVGQGGDQPQHF.

The rearrangement links TRBV5-1 to TRBJ2-1; TRBD2 agrees at 7 bases. With V trimmed by 4 bases and J by 2 bases, 9 bases remained unmatched. The CDR3 runs 16 residues. Germline CDR1 is SGHRS and CDR2 is YFSETQ. Written as DNA, the CDR3 is TGCGCCAGCAGCCTAACTAGCGATCCTGCCTACAATGAGCAGTTCTTC. This translates into CASSLTSDPAYNEQFF.

Here the CDR3 reads CASSMGQSAGELFF. CDR3 nucleotide sequence: TGTGCCAGCAGCATGGGACAGTCCGCCGGGGAGCTGTTTTTT. The rearrangement uses TRBV28 and TRBJ2-2, with TRBD1 matching 7 bases. CDR1 is MDHEN, CDR2 SYDVKM, per germline. This CDR3 contains 14 residues. Losses at the gene ends were 6 bases for V and 6 bases for J; bases not matched to a gene: 7.